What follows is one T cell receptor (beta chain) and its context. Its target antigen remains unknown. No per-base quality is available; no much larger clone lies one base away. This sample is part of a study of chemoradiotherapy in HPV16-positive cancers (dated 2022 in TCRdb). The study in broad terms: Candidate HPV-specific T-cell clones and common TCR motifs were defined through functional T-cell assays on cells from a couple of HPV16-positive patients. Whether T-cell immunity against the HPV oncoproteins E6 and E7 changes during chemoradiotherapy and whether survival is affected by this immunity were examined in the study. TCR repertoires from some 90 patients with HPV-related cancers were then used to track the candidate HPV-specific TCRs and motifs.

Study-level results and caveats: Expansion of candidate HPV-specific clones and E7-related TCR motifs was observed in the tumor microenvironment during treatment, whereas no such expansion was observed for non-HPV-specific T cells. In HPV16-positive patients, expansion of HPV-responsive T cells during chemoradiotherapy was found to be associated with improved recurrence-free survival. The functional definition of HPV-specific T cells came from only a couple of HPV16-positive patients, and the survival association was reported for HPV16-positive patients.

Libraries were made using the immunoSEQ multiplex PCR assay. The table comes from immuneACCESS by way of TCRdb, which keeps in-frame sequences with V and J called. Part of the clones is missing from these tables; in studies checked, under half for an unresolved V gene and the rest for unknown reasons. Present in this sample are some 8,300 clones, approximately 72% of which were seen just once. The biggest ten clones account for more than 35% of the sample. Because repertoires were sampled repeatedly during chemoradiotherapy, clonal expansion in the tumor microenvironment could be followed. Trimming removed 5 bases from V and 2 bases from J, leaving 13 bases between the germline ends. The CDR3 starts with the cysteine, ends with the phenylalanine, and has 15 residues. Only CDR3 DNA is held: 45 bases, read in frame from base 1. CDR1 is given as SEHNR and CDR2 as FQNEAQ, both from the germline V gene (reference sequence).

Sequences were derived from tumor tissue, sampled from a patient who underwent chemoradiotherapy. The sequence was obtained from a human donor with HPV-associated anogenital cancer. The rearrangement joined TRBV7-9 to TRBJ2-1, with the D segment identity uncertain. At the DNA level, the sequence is TGTGCCAGCAGCATAGGAAGGCGCGCCTACAATGAGCAGTTCTTC. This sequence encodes CASSIGRRAYNEQFF.